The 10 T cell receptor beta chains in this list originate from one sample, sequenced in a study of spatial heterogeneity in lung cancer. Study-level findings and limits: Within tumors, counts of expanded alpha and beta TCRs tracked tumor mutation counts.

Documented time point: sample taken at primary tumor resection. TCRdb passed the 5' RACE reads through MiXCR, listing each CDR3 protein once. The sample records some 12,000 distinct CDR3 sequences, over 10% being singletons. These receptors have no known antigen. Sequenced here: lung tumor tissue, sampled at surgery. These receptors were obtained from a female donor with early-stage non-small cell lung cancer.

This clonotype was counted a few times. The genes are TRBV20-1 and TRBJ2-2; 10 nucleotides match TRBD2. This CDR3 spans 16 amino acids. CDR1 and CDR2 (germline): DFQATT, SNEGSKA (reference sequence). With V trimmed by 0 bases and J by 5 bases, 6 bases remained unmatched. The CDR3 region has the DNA TGCAGTGCTAGAGACCCAGCGGGGGGGTTAACCGGGGAGCTGTTTTTT. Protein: CSARDPAGGLTGELFF.

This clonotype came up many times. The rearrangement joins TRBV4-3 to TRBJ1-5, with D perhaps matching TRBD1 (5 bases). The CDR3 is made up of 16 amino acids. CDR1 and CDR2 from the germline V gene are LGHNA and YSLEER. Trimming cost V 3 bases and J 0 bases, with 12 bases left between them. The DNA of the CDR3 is TGCGCCAGCAGCCATTCTTTGACAGATAGCAATCAGCCCCAGCATTTT. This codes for CASSHSLTDSNQPQHF.

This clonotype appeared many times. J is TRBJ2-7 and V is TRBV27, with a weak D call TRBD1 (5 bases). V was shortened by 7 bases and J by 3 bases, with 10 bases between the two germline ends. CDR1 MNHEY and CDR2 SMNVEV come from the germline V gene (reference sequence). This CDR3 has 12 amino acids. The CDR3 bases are TGTGCCAGCAAGTCCAGGGTCTACGAGCAGTACTTC. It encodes CASKSRVYEQYF.

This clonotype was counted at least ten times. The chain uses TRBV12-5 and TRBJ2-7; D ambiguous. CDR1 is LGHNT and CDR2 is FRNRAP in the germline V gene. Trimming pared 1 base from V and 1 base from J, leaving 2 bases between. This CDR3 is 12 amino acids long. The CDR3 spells CASGLGSYEQYF. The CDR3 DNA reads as TGTGCTAGTGGTTTGGGTTCCTACGAGCAGTACTTC. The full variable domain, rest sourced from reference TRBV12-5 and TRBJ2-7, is DARVTQTPRHKVTEMGQEVTMRCQPILGHNTVFWYRQTMMQGLELLAYFRNRAPLDDSGMPKDRFSAEMPDATLATLKIQPSEPRDSAVYFCASGLGSYEQYFGPGTRLTVT.

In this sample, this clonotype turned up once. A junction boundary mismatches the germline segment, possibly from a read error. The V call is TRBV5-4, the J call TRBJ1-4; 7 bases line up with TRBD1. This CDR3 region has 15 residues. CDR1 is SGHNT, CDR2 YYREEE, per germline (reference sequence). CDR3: CASSHSGTVDEELFF. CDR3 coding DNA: TGTGCCAGCAGCCACTCCGGGACAGTAGATGAAGAACTGTTTTTT.

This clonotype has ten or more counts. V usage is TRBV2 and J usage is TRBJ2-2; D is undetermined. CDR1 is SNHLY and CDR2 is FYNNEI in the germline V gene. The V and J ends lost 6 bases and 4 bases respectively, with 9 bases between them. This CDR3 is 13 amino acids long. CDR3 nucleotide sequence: TGTGCCAGCAGGGGCTCGGGCACCGGGGAGCTGTTTTTT. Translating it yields CASRGSGTGELFF.

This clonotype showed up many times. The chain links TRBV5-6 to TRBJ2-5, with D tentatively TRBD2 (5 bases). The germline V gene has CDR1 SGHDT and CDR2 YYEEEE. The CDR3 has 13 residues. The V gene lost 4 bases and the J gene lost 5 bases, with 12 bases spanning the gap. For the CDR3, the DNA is TGTGCCAGCAGCCCCAGCGGCCGGGAGACCCAGTACTTC. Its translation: CASSPSGRETQYF.

CDR3 region: CASSTPWDTQYF. For the CDR3, the DNA is TGTGCCAGCAGTACACCTTGGGATACGCAGTATTTT. This chain links TRBV6-2 or TRBV6-3 with TRBJ2-3; D uncertain. The CDR3 length is 12 residues. Germline lookup yields CDR1 MNHEY and CDR2 SVGEGT. Trimming removed 5 bases from V and 6 bases from J, with 9 bases in between.

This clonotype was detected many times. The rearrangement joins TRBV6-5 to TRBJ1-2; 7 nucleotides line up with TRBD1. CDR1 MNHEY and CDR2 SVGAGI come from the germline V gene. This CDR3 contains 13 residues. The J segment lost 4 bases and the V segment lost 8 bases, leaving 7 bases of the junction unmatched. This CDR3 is CASRQGRGYGYTF. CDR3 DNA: TGTGCCAGCCGACAGGGTAGGGGCTATGGCTACACCTTC.

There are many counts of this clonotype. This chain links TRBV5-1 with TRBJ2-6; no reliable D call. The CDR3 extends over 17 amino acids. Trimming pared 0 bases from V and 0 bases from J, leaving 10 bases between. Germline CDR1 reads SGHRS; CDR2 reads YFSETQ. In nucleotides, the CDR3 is TGCGCCAGCAGCTTGGATGTCTTAAGCTCTGGGGCCAACGTCCTGACTTTC. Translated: CASSLDVLSSGANVLTF.